This TCR beta chain was captured in a study of T cell responses to AZD1222 COVID-19 vaccine. Overall study: Both about-4-week and about-12-week second-dose recipients were combined. Notes on the study in general: Clonal diversity was possibly underestimated, and white British individuals and females predominated among donors. There were vaccine-associated CD4 TCRs across spike, dominant at 160-218 and 743-854.

Profiling relied on immunoSEQ multiplex PCR, and the TCRdb table lists in-frame clones only, not all of them. Of 110,000 to 150,000 clones in the sample, 80% to 90% were seen once. As regards this clone: Antigen: not known.

V shed 5 bases and J shed 9 bases, with 13 bases lying between them. This CDR3 comprises 12 residues. Germline lookup yields CDR1 MNHEY and CDR2 SVGAGI. This chain joins TRBV6-5 and TRBJ2-5, with D perhaps TRBD2 (5 bases). This TCR came from an adult in good health. The sequences come from peripheral blood, collected on day 0 of AZD1222 vaccination. The CDR3 sequence is CASSRTATAQYF. The CDR3 bases are TGTGCCAGCAGTCGGACTGCTACGGCCCAGTACTTC.